The entry that follows covers one T cell receptor (beta chain) sequence. Followed over time, Seattle patients had been enrolled while infection was active. These data originate in a study of blood T cell repertoires in COVID-19. Turning to the study itself: The study drew acute and convalescent COVID-19 samples from the United States, Italy and Spain. In each case, the material was cDNA or gDNA derived from T cells, B-cell-depleted T cells, or PBMCs.

Authors' methods: Amplification of reference gene primers was used by the study to estimate nucleated cell counts. Repertoires were generated with immunoSEQ multiplex PCR, while TCRdb's copy carries only in-frame clones and drops some. V and J calls and clone size are as listed in that table; D and trimming were resolved from the DNA. The table includes 150,000 to 200,000 clones, approximately 95% detected once. Per the germline V gene, CDR1 is MNHEY and CDR2 is SVGAGI. V lost 6 bases, J lost 7 bases, and 18 bases lay in between. The CDR3 has 15 amino acids. Input material: peripheral blood. The TCR originated in a woman aged 60-75 years with COVID-19, enrolled during active disease. The V and J genes are TRBV6-5 and TRBJ1-4; D perhaps matches TRBD1 (5 bases). This chain's CDR3 is CASRFSTATSEKLFF. The CDR3, as DNA: TGTGCCAGCAGATTCTCGACAGCCACCTCTGAAAAACTGTTTTTT.